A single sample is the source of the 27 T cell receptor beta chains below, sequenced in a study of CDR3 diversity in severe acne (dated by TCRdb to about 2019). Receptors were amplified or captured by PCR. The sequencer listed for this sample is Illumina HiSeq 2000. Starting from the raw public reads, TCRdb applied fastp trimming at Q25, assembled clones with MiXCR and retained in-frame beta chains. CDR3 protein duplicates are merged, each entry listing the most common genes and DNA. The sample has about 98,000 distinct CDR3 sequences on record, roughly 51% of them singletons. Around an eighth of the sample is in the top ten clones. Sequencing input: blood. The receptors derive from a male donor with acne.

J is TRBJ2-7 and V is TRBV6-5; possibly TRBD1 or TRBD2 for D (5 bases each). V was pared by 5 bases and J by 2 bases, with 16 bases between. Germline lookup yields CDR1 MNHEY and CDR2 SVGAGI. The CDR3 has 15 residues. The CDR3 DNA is TGTGCCAGCAGTGAAGGGACGGAGAGCCCCTACGAGCAGTACTTC. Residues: CASSEGTESPYEQYF.

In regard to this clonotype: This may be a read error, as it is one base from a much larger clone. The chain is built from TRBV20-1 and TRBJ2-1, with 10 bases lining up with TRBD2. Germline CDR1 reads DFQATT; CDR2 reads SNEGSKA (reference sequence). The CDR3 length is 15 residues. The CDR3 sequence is CSARDMSGRGNGQFF. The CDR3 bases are TGCAGTGCTAGAGATATGAGCGGGAGGGGCAATGGGCAGTTCTTC.

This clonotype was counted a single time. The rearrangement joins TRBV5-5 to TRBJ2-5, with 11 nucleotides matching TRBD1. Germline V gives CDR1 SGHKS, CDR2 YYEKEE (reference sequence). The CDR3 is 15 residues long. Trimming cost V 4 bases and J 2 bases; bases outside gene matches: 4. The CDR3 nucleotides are TGTGCCAGCAGCCCCCGGGACAGGGGGCAAGAGACCCAGTACTTC. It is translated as CASSPRDRGQETQYF.

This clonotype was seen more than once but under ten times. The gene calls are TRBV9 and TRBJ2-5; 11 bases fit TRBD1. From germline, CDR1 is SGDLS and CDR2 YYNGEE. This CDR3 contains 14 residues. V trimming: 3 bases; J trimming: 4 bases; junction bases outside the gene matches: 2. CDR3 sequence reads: CASSAGTGGETQYF. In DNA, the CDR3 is TGTGCCAGCAGCGCCGGGACAGGGGGAGAGACCCAGTACTTC.

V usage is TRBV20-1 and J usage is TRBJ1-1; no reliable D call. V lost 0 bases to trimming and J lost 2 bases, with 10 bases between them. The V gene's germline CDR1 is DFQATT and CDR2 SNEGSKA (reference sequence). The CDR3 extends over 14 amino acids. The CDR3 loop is CSARDRGVNTEAFF. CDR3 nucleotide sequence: TGCAGTGCTAGAGACCGTGGGGTAAACACTGAAGCTTTCTTT.

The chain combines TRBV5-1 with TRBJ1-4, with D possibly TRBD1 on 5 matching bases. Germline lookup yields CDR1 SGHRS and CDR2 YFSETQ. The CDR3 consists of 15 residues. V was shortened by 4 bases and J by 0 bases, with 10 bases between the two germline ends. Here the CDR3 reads CASSAGTATNEKLFF. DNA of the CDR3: TGCGCCAGCAGCGCCGGGACGGCAACTAATGAAAAACTGTTTTTT.

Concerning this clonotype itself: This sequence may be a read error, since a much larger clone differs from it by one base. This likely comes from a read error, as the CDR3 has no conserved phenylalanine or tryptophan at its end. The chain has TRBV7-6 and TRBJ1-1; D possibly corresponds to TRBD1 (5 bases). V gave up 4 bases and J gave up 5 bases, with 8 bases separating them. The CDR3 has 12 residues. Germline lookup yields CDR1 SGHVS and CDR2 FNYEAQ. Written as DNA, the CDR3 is TGTGCCAGCAGCTGGGGGGGGACTGAAGCTTTCGTT. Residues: CASSWGGTEAFV.

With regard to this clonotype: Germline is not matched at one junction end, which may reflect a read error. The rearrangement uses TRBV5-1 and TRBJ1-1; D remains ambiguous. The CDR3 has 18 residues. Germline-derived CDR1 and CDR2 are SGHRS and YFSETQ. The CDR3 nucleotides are TGTGCCAGCACCCCCCCACAATTTTCCGATTTTATGCACACTGAAGCTTTCTTT. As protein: CASTPPQFSDFMHTEAFF. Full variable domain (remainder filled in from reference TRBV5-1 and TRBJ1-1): KAGVTQTPRYLIKTRGQQVTLSCSPISGHRSVSWYQQTPGQGLQFLFEYFSETQRNKGNFPGRFSGRQFSNSRSEMNVSTLELGDSALYLCASTPPQFSDFMHTEAFFGQGTRLTVV.

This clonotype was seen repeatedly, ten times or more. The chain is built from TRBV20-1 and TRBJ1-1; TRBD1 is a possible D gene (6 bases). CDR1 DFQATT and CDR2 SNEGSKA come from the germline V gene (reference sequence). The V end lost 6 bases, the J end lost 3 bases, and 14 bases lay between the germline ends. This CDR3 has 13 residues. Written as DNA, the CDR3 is TGCAGTGCCTTACGGGGGGCAGACACTGAAGCTTTCTTT. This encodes CSALRGADTEAFF.

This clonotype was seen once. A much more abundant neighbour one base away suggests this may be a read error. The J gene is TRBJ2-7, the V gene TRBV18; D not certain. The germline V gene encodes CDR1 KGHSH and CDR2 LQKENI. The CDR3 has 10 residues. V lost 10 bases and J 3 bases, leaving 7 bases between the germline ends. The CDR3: CANSHYEQYF. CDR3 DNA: TGTGCCAACAGCCACTACGAGCAGTACTTC.

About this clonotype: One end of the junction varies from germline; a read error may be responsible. This CDR3 reads CASSSSEGAGELFF. CDR3 coding DNA: TGTGCCAGCAGCTCATCGGAGGGGGCCGGGGAGCTGTTTTTT. This chain uses TRBV5-1 with TRBJ2-2; D may correspond to TRBD1 or TRBD2 (6 bases each). Germline V gene data show CDR1 as SGHRS and CDR2 as YFSETQ. The CDR3 contains 14 residues. The entire variable domain, with the rest obtained from reference TRBV5-1 and TRBJ2-2, is as follows: KAGVTQTPRYLIKTRGQQVTLSCSPISGHRSVSWYQQTPGQGLQFLFEYFSETQRNKGNFPGRFSGRQFSNSRSEMNVSTLELGDSALYLCASSSSEGAGELFFGEGSRLTVL.

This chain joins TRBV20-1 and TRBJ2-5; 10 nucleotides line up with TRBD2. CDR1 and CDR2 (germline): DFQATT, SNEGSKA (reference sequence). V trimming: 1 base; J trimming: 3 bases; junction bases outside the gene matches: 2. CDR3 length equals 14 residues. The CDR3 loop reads CSARGTSGEETQYF. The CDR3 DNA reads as TGCAGTGCTAGAGGGACTAGCGGAGAAGAGACCCAGTACTTC.

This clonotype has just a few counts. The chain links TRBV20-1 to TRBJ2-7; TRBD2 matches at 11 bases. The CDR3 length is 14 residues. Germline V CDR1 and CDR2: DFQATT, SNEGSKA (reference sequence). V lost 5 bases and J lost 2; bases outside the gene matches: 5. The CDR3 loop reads CSADGTSGPYEQYF. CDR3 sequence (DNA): TGCAGTGCTGACGGGACTAGCGGCCCCTACGAGCAGTACTTC.

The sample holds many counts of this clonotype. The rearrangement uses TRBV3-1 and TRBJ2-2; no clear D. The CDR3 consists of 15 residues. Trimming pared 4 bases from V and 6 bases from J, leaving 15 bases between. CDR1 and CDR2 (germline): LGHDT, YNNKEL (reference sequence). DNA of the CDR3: TGTGCCAGCAGCCCCCTTCCCATTCGGGCCGGGGAGCTGTTTTTT. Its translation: CASSPLPIRAGELFF. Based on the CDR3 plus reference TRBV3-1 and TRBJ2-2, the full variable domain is DTAVSQTPKYLVTQMGNDKSIKCEQNLGHDTMYWYKQDSKKFLKIMFSYNNKELIINETVPNRFSPKSPDKAHLNLHINSLELGDSAVYFCASSPLPIRAGELFFGEGSRLTVL.

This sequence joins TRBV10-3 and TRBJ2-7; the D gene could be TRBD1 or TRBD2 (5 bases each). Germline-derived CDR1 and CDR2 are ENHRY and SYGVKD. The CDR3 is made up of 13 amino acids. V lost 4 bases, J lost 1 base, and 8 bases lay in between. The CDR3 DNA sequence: TGTGCCATCAGTGGGGACGGATCCTACGAGCAGTACTTC. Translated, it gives CAISGDGSYEQYF.

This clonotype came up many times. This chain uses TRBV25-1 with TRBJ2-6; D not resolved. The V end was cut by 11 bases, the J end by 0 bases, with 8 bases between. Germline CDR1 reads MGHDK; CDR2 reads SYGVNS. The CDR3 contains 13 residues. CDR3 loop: CAAGFSGANVLTF. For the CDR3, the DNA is TGTGCCGCAGGATTCTCTGGGGCCAACGTCCTGACTTTC.

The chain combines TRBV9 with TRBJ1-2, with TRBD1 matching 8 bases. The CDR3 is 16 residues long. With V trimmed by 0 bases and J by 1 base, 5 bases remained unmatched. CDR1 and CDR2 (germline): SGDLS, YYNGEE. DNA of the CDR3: TGTGCCAGCAGCGTAGAATACAGGGGGTTTAACTATGGCTACACCTTC. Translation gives CASSVEYRGFNYGYTF. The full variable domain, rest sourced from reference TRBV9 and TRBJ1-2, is DSGVTQTPKHLITATGQRVTLRCSPRSGDLSVYWYQQSLDQGLQFLIQYYNGEERAKGNILERFSAQQFPDLHSELNLSSLELGDSALYFCASSVEYRGFNYGYTFGSGTRLTVV.

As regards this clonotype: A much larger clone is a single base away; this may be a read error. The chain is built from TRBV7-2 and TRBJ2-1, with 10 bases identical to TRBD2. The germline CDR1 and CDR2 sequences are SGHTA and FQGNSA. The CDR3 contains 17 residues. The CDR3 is CASSFIAGGPAHNAQFF. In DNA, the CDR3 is TGTGCCAGCAGCTTCATAGCGGGAGGCCCCGCGCACAATGCGCAGTTCTTC.

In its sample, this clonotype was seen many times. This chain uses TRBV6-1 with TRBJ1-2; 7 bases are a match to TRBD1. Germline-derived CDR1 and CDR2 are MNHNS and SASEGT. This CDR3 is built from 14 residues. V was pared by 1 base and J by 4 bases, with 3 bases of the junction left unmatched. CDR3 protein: CASSEEGTAYGYTF. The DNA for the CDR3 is TGTGCCAGCAGTGAAGAGGGGACAGCCTATGGCTACACCTTC.

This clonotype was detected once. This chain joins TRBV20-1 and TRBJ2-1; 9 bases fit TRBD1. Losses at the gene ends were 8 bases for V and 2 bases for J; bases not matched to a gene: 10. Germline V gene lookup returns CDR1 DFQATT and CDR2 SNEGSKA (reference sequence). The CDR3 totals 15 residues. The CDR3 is CSTDPRDRAYNEQFF. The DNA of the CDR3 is TGCAGTACCGACCCCCGGGACAGGGCCTACAATGAGCAGTTCTTC.

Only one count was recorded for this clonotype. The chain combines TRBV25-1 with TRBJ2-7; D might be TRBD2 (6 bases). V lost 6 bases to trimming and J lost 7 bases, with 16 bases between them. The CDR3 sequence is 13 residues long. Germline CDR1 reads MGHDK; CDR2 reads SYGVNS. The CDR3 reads CASSFRGSGEQYF. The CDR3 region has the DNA TGTGCCAGCAGCTTCCGGGGGTCGGGTGAGCAGTACTTC.

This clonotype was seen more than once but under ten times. The CDR3 reads CASSRLGTSGWDEQYF. Here the CDR3 DNA reads TGTGCCAGCAGTCGATTGGGGACTAGCGGGTGGGACGAGCAGTACTTC. The V gene is TRBV6-5, the J gene TRBJ2-7; 12 positions match TRBD2. Per the germline V gene, CDR1 is MNHEY and CDR2 is SVGAGI. V lost 5 bases, J lost 5 bases, and 10 bases stayed unmatched. The CDR3 sequence is 16 residues long.

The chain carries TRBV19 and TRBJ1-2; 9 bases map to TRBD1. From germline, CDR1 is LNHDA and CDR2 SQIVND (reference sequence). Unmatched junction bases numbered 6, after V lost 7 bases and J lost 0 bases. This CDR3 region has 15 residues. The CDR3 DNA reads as TGTGCCAGTAAGCGCGGGACAGGGTCTAACTATGGCTACACCTTC. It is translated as CASKRGTGSNYGYTF.

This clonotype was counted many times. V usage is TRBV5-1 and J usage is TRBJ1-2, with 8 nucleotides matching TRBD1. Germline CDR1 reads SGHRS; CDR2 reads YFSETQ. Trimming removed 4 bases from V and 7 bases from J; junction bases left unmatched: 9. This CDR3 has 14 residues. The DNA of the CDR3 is TGCGCCAGCAGCCCGACAGGGGACGAGGGTGGCTACACCTTC. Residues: CASSPTGDEGGYTF.

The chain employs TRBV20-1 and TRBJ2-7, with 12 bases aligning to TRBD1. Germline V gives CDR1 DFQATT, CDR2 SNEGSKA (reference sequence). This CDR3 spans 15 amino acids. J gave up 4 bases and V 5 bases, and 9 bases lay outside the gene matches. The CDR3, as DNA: TGCAGTGCTGGGGCCGGGACAGGGGGCTTATACGAGCAGTACTTC. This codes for CSAGAGTGGLYEQYF.

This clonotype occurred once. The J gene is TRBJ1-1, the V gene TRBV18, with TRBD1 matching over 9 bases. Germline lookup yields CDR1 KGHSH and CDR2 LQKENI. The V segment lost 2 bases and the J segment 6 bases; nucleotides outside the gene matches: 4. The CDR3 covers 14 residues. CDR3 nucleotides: TGTGCCAGCTCACCAAGGACAGGGGTGCCTGAAGCTTTCTTT. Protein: CASSPRTGVPEAFF.

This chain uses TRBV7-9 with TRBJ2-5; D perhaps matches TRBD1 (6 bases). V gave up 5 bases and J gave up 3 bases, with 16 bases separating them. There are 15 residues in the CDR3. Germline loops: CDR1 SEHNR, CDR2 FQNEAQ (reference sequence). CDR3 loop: CASSPGEGGEETQYF. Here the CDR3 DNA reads TGTGCCAGCAGCCCAGGGGAAGGAGGAGAAGAGACCCAGTACTTC.